Following are 15 T cell receptor beta chains from one sample sequenced in a study of cytomegalovirus exposure and HLA in healthy donors. Profiling relied on immunoSEQ multiplex PCR, and the TCRdb table lists in-frame clones only, not all of them. The data contain about 110,000 clones, approximately 94% of them singletons. The sequenced sample was PBMCs. All receptors come from a woman between 18 and 29 years old in good health and CMV-seronegative.

This clone was found a few times. V and J are TRBV6-1 and TRBJ2-1, with 7 bases matching TRBD2. The ends lost 3 bases at V and 1 base at J; junction bases unmatched: 3. This CDR3 is built from 15 residues. The germline V gene encodes CDR1 MNHNS and CDR2 SASEGT. The CDR3 DNA is TGTGCCAGCAGTGACGGACTAGAATCCTACAATGAGCAGTTCTTC. As protein: CASSDGLESYNEQFF.

The chain joins TRBV7-3 to TRBJ2-1; a weak D match, TRBD1 (6 bases). The V end lost 5 bases, the J end lost 1 base, and 21 bases lay between the germline ends. This CDR3 is built from 18 residues. Germline V gene data show CDR1 as SGHTA and CDR2 as FQGTGA. In DNA, the CDR3 is TGTGCCAGCAGCCGTTCACCCTTACAGGGTCGGTCCTACAATGAGCAGTTCTTC. It specifies CASSRSPLQGRSYNEQFF.

The chain joins TRBV2 to TRBJ2-1, with a weak D call TRBD1 (6 bases). V was pared by 3 bases and J by 8 bases, with 11 bases between. CDR3 length: 13 amino acids. Germline V gene lookup returns CDR1 SNHLY and CDR2 FYNNEI. The CDR3 DNA reads as TGTGCCAGCAGTGAGCGGGCAGGGGATGAGCAGTTCTTC. Its translation: CASSERAGDEQFF.

The DNA of the CDR3 is TGTGCCAGCAGTGTGACGGGACTCAATCAGCCCCAGCATTTT. Translated, it gives CASSVTGLNQPQHF. The chain links TRBV2 to TRBJ1-5, with D perhaps matching TRBD1 (5 bases). The CDR3 totals 14 residues. Germline V gene sequence: CDR1 SNHLY, CDR2 FYNNEI. V gave up 4 bases and J gave up 3 bases, with 10 bases separating them.

The V and J genes are TRBV2 and TRBJ1-1; D is unclear. The CDR3 has 15 amino acids. CDR1 is SNHLY and CDR2 is FYNNEI in the germline V gene. Trimming pared 1 base from V and 0 bases from J, leaving 9 bases between. The CDR3 DNA reads as TGTGCCAGCAGTGAAGACAGCCTCATGAACACTGAAGCTTTCTTT. It encodes CASSEDSLMNTEAFF.

This clone was found once. The genes are TRBV15 and TRBJ2-1; D ambiguous. V gave up 4 bases and J gave up 7 bases, with 11 bases separating them. Germline V lookup: CDR1 LNHNV, CDR2 YYDKDF (reference sequence). This CDR3 has 13 residues. The CDR3 DNA is TGTGCCACCAGCACCCGCGGCCCTAATGAGCAGTTCTTC. This codes for CATSTRGPNEQFF.

V is TRBV27 and J is TRBJ2-7, with 9 nucleotides matching TRBD1. The CDR3 is made up of 15 amino acids. The germline gives CDR1 MNHEY, CDR2 SMNVEV (reference sequence). V gave up 5 bases and J gave up 2 bases; unmatched junction bases: 7. In DNA form, the CDR3 reads TGTGCCAGCAGTGAAGCAACAGGGGGCGCCTACGAGCAGTACTTC. It yields the protein CASSEATGGAYEQYF.

The chain has TRBV19 and TRBJ1-5, with a tentative D call TRBD1 (6 bases). The V end was cut by 5 bases, the J end by 4 bases, with 12 bases between. CDR3 size: 14 residues. CDR1 is LNHDA and CDR2 is SQIVND in the germline V gene (reference sequence). The CDR3 protein is CASSWTVSNQPQHF. The CDR3 DNA sequence: TGTGCCAGTAGTTGGACAGTTTCTAATCAGCCCCAGCATTTT.

This sequence joins TRBV7-2 and TRBJ2-3; TRBD1 agrees at 11 bases. With 4 bases clipped from V and 5 bases from J, the junction kept 5 bases outside the gene matches. The germline CDR1 and CDR2 sequences are SGHTA and FQGNSA. There are 15 residues in the CDR3. The CDR3 DNA is TGTGCCAGCAGCTCCCGGACAGGGGGCGAAGATACGCAGTATTTT. Its translation is CASSSRTGGEDTQYF. Based on the CDR3 plus reference TRBV7-2 and TRBJ2-3, the full variable domain is GAGVSQSPSNKVTEKGKDVELRCDPISGHTALYWYRQSLGQGLEFLIYFQGNSAPDKSGLPSDRFSAERTGGSVSTLTIQRTQQEDSAVYLCASSSRTGGEDTQYFGPGTRLTVL.

This chain uses TRBV7-2 with TRBJ2-5; D is perhaps TRBD2 (6 bases). The CDR3 has 15 amino acids. Germline CDR1 is SGHTA and CDR2 is FQGNSA. The V end was cut by 4 bases, the J end by 2 bases, with 14 bases between. The CDR3 reads CASSWDFSSQETQYF. The CDR3, as DNA: TGTGCCAGCAGCTGGGACTTCTCTTCTCAAGAGACCCAGTACTTC.

This clone was picked up one time. This chain uses TRBV4-3 with TRBJ2-7; TRBD1 matches 11 bases. The junction had 7 bases not matched to a gene; V was cut back by 4 bases and J by 5 bases. This CDR3 has 15 residues. CDR1 is LGHNA, CDR2 YSLEER, per germline. DNA for the CDR3: TGCGCCAGCAGCCTTACGAGGACAGGGGGCGACGAGCAGTACTTC. It yields the protein CASSLTRTGGDEQYF.

The chain has TRBV6-6 and TRBJ1-2, with D unclear. V lost 2 bases, J lost 3 bases, and 7 bases lay in between. The CDR3 has 13 residues. Per the germline V gene, CDR1 is MNHNY and CDR2 is SVGAGI (reference sequence). The CDR3 DNA sequence: TGTGCCAGCAGTTACGAGGAATACTATGGCTACACCTTC. The encoded protein is CASSYEEYYGYTF.

Only one count was recorded for this clone. V is TRBV7-9 and J is TRBJ2-1; the D gene is possibly TRBD1 (6 bases). Germline V gene data show CDR1 as SEHNR and CDR2 as FQNEAQ (reference sequence). With 10 bases removed from V and 9 bases from J, the gap between germline ends came to 7 bases. The CDR3 is 9 residues long. CDR3: CATGVEQFF. CDR3 bases: TGTGCCACAGGGGTTGAGCAGTTCTTC. The complete variable domain, with remaining parts taken from reference TRBV7-9 and TRBJ2-1, reads DTGVSQNPRHKITKRGQNVTFRCDPISEHNRLYWYRQTLGQGPEFLTYFQNEAQLEKSRLLSDRFSAERPKGSFSTLEIQRTEQGDSAMYLCATGVEQFFGPGTRLTVL.

The chain has TRBV6-5 and TRBJ1-1, with TRBD1 as a possible D gene (5 bases). V lost 6 bases to trimming and J lost 4 bases, with 12 bases between them. Germline assignment: CDR1 MNHEY and CDR2 SVGAGI. The CDR3 totals 13 residues. The CDR3 bases are TGTGCCAGCAGCCCCCAGGGCACCACTGAAGCTTTCTTT. It is translated as CASSPQGTTEAFF.

The CDR3 nucleotides are TGTGCCAGCAGCTTATACAGCTATAGCAATCAGCCCCAGCATTTT. Amino acids: CASSLYSYSNQPQHF. This chain joins TRBV7-8 and TRBJ1-5; no firm D call. The CDR3 loop spans 15 amino acids. V lost 2 bases to trimming and J lost 0 bases, with 8 bases between them. Germline V gene sequence: CDR1 SGHVS, CDR2 FQNEAQ.